Listed below are T cell receptor beta chains from one sample, sequenced in a study of blood T cell repertoires in COVID-19. The data were produced by immunoSEQ multiplex PCR, yet TCRdb's version contains in-frame clones alone and is incomplete. The table has 120,000 to 150,000 clones, less than 80% seen once; the top ten hold around 3.3%. The specimen was peripheral blood. These receptors were collected from a man between 60 and 70 years old with acute or convalescent COVID-19. Both conserved end residues are part of each CDR3. Each record gives: D gene, V gene, J gene, clone size, CDR3 protein, CDR3 DNA. The D gene is left open where the match is weak. Size is omitted from some rows. Given values are once, few, many or a class for expanded clones.

D gene: NA; V gene: TRBV3-1/TRBV3-2; J gene: TRBJ2-7; clone size: NA; CDR3 protein: CASSQAEDYPLLQYF; CDR3 DNA: TGTGCCAGCAGCCAAGCCGAAGACTATCCACTCCTGCAGTACTTC
D gene: TRBD1; V gene: TRBV7-9; J gene: TRBJ1-1; clone size: NA; CDR3 protein: CASSLPGTGIEAFF; CDR3 DNA: TGTGCCAGCAGCCTCCCCGGGACAGGGATTGAAGCTTTCTTT
D gene: NA; V gene: TRBV12-3/TRBV12-4; J gene: TRBJ1-2; clone size: NA; CDR3 protein: CASSGEPEYGYTF; CDR3 DNA: TGTGCCAGCAGTGGGGAGCCCGAATATGGCTACACCTTC
D gene: NA; V gene: TRBV10-3; J gene: TRBJ2-2; clone size: once; CDR3 protein: CAIKRDSYTGELFF; CDR3 DNA: TGTGCCATCAAGAGGGACTCCTACACCGGGGAGCTGTTTTTT
D gene: TRBD2; V gene: TRBV7-2; J gene: TRBJ2-1; clone size: NA; CDR3 protein: CASSGGETYNEQFF; CDR3 DNA: TGTGCCAGCAGCGGGGGGGAGACCTACAATGAGCAGTTCTTC
D gene: TRBD1; V gene: TRBV5-1; J gene: TRBJ1-6; clone size: few; CDR3 protein: CASSLTGVYNSPLHF; CDR3 DNA: TGCGCCAGCAGCTTGACAGGGGTCTATAATTCACCCCTCCACTTT
D gene: NA; V gene: TRBV7-2; J gene: TRBJ1-1; clone size: NA; CDR3 protein: CASSNTGQVEAFF; CDR3 DNA: TGTGCCAGCAGCAATACTGGGCAGGTCGAAGCTTTCTTT
D gene: NA; V gene: TRBV20-1; J gene: TRBJ2-7; clone size: once; CDR3 protein: CSASSLDYQTPFEQYF; CDR3 DNA: TGCAGTGCTAGTTCGTTAGACTATCAAACTCCTTTCGAGCAGTACTTC
D gene: TRBD2; V gene: TRBV6-1; J gene: TRBJ2-7; clone size: NA; CDR3 protein: CASSEEARLAVSYEQYF; CDR3 DNA: TGTGCCAGCAGTGAAGAAGCTCGACTAGCGGTCTCCTACGAGCAGTACTTC
D gene: NA; V gene: TRBV29-1; J gene: TRBJ1-5; clone size: NA; CDR3 protein: CSVLANSNQPQHF; CDR3 DNA: TGCAGCGTCCTGGCCAATAGCAATCAGCCCCAGCATTTT
D gene: NA; V gene: TRBV28; J gene: TRBJ1-5; clone size: NA; CDR3 protein: CASRGPGDQPQHF; CDR3 DNA: TGTGCCAGCAGGGGACCGGGGGATCAGCCCCAGCATTTT
D gene: TRBD1; V gene: TRBV3-1/TRBV3-2; J gene: TRBJ1-5; clone size: NA; CDR3 protein: CASSFGTANQPQHF; CDR3 DNA: TGTGCCAGCAGTTTCGGGACAGCTAATCAGCCCCAGCATTTT
D gene: NA; V gene: TRBV30; J gene: TRBJ2-7; clone size: NA; CDR3 protein: CAWSGDNGRGIAYEQYF; CDR3 DNA: TGTGCCTGGAGCGGAGACAATGGACGGGGAATAGCCTACGAGCAGTACTTC
D gene: TRBD2; V gene: TRBV29-1; J gene: TRBJ2-7; clone size: NA; CDR3 protein: CSVEDMAGGEQYF; CDR3 DNA: TGCAGCGTTGAAGATATGGCGGGAGGCGAGCAGTACTTC
D gene: NA; V gene: TRBV24-1; J gene: TRBJ2-5; clone size: NA; CDR3 protein: CATSETFQETQYF; CDR3 DNA: TGTGCCACCAGTGAAACATTCCAAGAGACCCAGTACTTC
D gene: NA; V gene: TRBV3-1/TRBV3-2; J gene: TRBJ2-7; clone size: NA; CDR3 protein: CASSSRLLLVHEQYF; CDR3 DNA: TGTGCCAGCAGCTCTCGACTACTACTAGTCCACGAGCAGTACTTC
D gene: TRBD2; V gene: TRBV9; J gene: TRBJ2-1; clone size: NA; CDR3 protein: CASSVGGGLVYNEQFF; CDR3 DNA: TGTGCCAGCAGCGTAGGAGGGGGACTAGTTTACAATGAGCAGTTCTTC
D gene: TRBD1; V gene: TRBV19; J gene: TRBJ1-3; clone size: NA; CDR3 protein: CASSKTGAPGNTIYF; CDR3 DNA: TGTGCCAGTAGTAAGACAGGGGCGCCCGGAAACACCATATATTTT
D gene: NA; V gene: TRBV5-8; J gene: TRBJ2-5; clone size: NA; CDR3 protein: CASSFRGAETQYF; CDR3 DNA: TGTGCCAGCAGCTTCCGGGGTGCAGAGACCCAGTACTTC
D gene: TRBD2; V gene: TRBV30; J gene: TRBJ2-5; clone size: NA; CDR3 protein: CASSLGTSGSQTQYF; CDR3 DNA: TGTGCCTCCTCTCTTGGGACTAGCGGGAGTCAGACCCAGTACTTC
D gene: NA; V gene: TRBV4-1; J gene: TRBJ2-5; clone size: NA; CDR3 protein: CASSQEGGHAQETQYF; CDR3 DNA: TGCGCCAGCAGCCAAGAAGGTGGGCATGCCCAAGAGACCCAGTACTTC
D gene: NA; V gene: TRBV13; J gene: TRBJ1-1; clone size: NA; CDR3 protein: CASSLGLGFTEAFF; CDR3 DNA: TGTGCCAGCAGCTTAGGCCTCGGGTTTACTGAAGCTTTCTTT
D gene: TRBD2; V gene: TRBV3-1/TRBV3-2; J gene: TRBJ2-1; clone size: NA; CDR3 protein: CASSHVGGREGPYNEQFF; CDR3 DNA: TGTGCCAGCAGCCATGTTGGGGGGCGGGAGGGTCCATACAATGAGCAGTTCTTC